These T cell receptor beta chains were read from a single sample in a study of identical twins. From the 5' RACE reads, TCRdb called clonotypes with MiXCR, one entry per CDR3 protein. Of some 760,000 distinct CDR3 sequences listed, roughly 18% are singletons. The sample also formed part of further work on T cells expressing NK-cell markers.

The sample comprised PBMCs. These receptors all stem from a woman younger than 35 in good health. The CDR3 runs from the conserved cysteine through the conserved F or W. The D gene is left open where the match is weak. Size values are once, few and many counts, or a class for expanded clones, and some rows have none.

D gene: TRBD1; V gene: TRBV12-3/TRBV12-4; clone size: many; CDR3 length: 16; J gene: TRBJ1-5; CDR3 protein: CASSFRDRGPNQPQHF; CDR3 DNA: TGTGCCAGCAGTTTTCGTGACAGGGGGCCCAATCAGCCCCAGCATTTT
D gene: .; V gene: TRBV5-1; clone size: .; CDR3 length: 15; J gene: TRBJ2-5; CDR3 protein: CASSLEQGERETQYF; CDR3 DNA: TGCGCCAGCAGCTTGGAACAGGGTGAGAGGGAGACCCAGTACTTC
D gene: .; V gene: TRBV15; clone size: .; CDR3 length: 15; J gene: TRBJ2-7; CDR3 protein: CATSRDTSLQGEQYF; CDR3 DNA: TGTGCCACCAGCAGAGACACCTCTCTTCAGGGGGAGCAGTACTTC
D gene: TRBD2; V gene: TRBV14; clone size: many; CDR3 length: 15; J gene: TRBJ2-7; CDR3 protein: CASSQVSGGPYEQYF; CDR3 DNA: TGTGCCAGCAGCCAAGTTAGCGGGGGGCCCTACGAGCAGTACTTC
D gene: TRBD1; V gene: TRBV30; clone size: few; CDR3 length: 14; J gene: TRBJ2-7; CDR3 protein: CAWSPGQGVSEQYF; CDR3 DNA: TGTGCCTGGAGTCCGGGACAGGGGGTATCTGAGCAGTACTTC
D gene: TRBD2; V gene: TRBV6-6; clone size: .; CDR3 length: 13; J gene: TRBJ2-3; CDR3 protein: CASQRGTTDTQYF; CDR3 DNA: TGTGCCAGCCAGCGGGGGACCACAGATACGCAGTATTTT
D gene: .; V gene: TRBV9; clone size: few; CDR3 length: 12; J gene: TRBJ2-3; CDR3 protein: CASSVAKDTQYF; CDR3 DNA: TGTGCCAGCAGCGTCGCGAAAGATACGCAGTATTTT
D gene: .; V gene: TRBV12-3/TRBV12-4; clone size: .; CDR3 length: 15; J gene: TRBJ1-3; CDR3 protein: CASSPRTGSRNTIYF; CDR3 DNA: TGTGCCAGCAGTCCCCGAACAGGGAGTAGAAACACCATATATTTT
D gene: TRBD2; V gene: TRBV6-1; clone size: .; CDR3 length: 14; J gene: TRBJ2-1; CDR3 protein: CASTETSGGHEQFF; CDR3 DNA: TGTGCCAGCACAGAGACTAGCGGGGGCCATGAGCAGTTCTTC
D gene: TRBD2; V gene: TRBV12-3/TRBV12-4; clone size: once; CDR3 length: 16; J gene: TRBJ2-3; CDR3 protein: CASSLAGLAVTDTQYF; CDR3 DNA: TGTGCCAGCAGTTTAGCGGGACTAGCGGTCACAGATACGCAGTATTTT
D gene: TRBD1; V gene: TRBV11-2; clone size: few; CDR3 length: 12; J gene: TRBJ2-7; CDR3 protein: CASGSGGGEQYF; CDR3 DNA: TGTGCCAGCGGGTCAGGGGGCGGCGAGCAGTACTTC
D gene: TRBD2; V gene: TRBV7-2; clone size: few; CDR3 length: 14; J gene: TRBJ2-7; CDR3 protein: CASSLASGGYEQYF; CDR3 DNA: TGTGCCAGCAGCTTAGCGTCGGGGGGGTACGAGCAGTACTTC
D gene: .; V gene: TRBV7-9; clone size: many; CDR3 length: 13; J gene: TRBJ1-2; CDR3 protein: CASSLATGGGYTF; CDR3 DNA: TGTGCCAGCAGCTTAGCTACAGGAGGTGGCTACACCTTC
D gene: TRBD2; V gene: TRBV9; clone size: .; CDR3 length: 15; J gene: TRBJ2-2; CDR3 protein: CASSRGEGNTGELFF; CDR3 DNA: TGTGCCAGCAGCCGCGGGGAGGGAAACACCGGGGAGCTGTTTTTT
D gene: TRBD1; V gene: TRBV10-3; clone size: few; CDR3 length: 17; J gene: TRBJ1-2; CDR3 protein: CAISEQGFGGQNYGYTF; CDR3 DNA: TGTGCCATCAGTGAGCAGGGGTTTGGGGGACAGAACTATGGCTACACCTTC
D gene: .; V gene: TRBV20-1; clone size: few; CDR3 length: 13; J gene: TRBJ2-5; CDR3 protein: CSARMTAQETQYF; CDR3 DNA: TGCAGTGCTAGGATGACGGCTCAAGAGACCCAGTACTTC
D gene: TRBD1; V gene: TRBV6-1; clone size: .; CDR3 length: 14; J gene: TRBJ2-1; CDR3 protein: CASTYGTGVNEQFF; CDR3 DNA: TGTGCCAGCACCTACGGGACAGGGGTCAATGAGCAGTTCTTC
D gene: .; V gene: TRBV27; clone size: .; CDR3 length: 16; J gene: TRBJ2-7; CDR3 protein: CASSSEGRRRHYEQYF; CDR3 DNA: TGTGCCAGCAGTTCTGAAGGGAGGCGGCGACACTACGAGCAGTACTTC
D gene: TRBD2; V gene: TRBV3-1; clone size: .; CDR3 length: 15; J gene: TRBJ2-1; CDR3 protein: CASSSGLAVYNEQFF; CDR3 DNA: TGTGCCAGCAGCTCCGGACTAGCGGTATACAATGAGCAGTTCTTC
D gene: .; V gene: TRBV5-1; clone size: few; CDR3 length: 15; J gene: TRBJ2-3; CDR3 protein: CASSFRGRKTDTQYF; CDR3 DNA: TGCGCCAGCAGCTTCCGTGGCAGGAAAACAGATACGCAGTATTTT
D gene: .; V gene: TRBV5-8; clone size: few; CDR3 length: 15; J gene: TRBJ1-5; CDR3 protein: CASSLGTAWNQPQHF; CDR3 DNA: TGTGCCAGCAGCTTGGGGACAGCCTGGAATCAGCCCCAGCATTTT
D gene: TRBD2; V gene: TRBV6-1; clone size: once; CDR3 length: 16; J gene: TRBJ2-1; CDR3 protein: CASRTEGLAGYNEQFF; CDR3 DNA: TGTGCCAGCAGGACAGAGGGGCTAGCGGGATACAATGAGCAGTTCTTC
D gene: TRBD2; V gene: TRBV3-1; clone size: once; CDR3 length: 16; J gene: TRBJ2-1; CDR3 protein: CASSRFSGGAYNEQFF; CDR3 DNA: TGTGCCAGCAGCCGGTTTAGCGGGGGGGCCTACAATGAGCAGTTCTTC
D gene: TRBD2; V gene: TRBV4-3; clone size: .; CDR3 length: 16; J gene: TRBJ2-2; CDR3 protein: CASSQGLAVNTGELFF; CDR3 DNA: TGCGCCAGCAGCCAGGGACTAGCGGTTAACACCGGGGAGCTGTTTTTT
D gene: .; V gene: TRBV7-9; clone size: few; CDR3 length: 16; J gene: TRBJ2-7; CDR3 protein: CASSLVQGSFSYEQYF; CDR3 DNA: TGTGCCAGCAGCTTAGTCCAGGGGTCTTTCTCCTACGAGCAGTACTTC
D gene: TRBD1; V gene: TRBV12-3/TRBV12-4; clone size: once; CDR3 length: 15; J gene: TRBJ2-1; CDR3 protein: CASSFLRTRGNEQFF; CDR3 DNA: TGTGCCAGCAGTTTCCTTCGAACCAGGGGGAATGAGCAGTTCTTC
D gene: .; V gene: TRBV15; clone size: .; CDR3 length: 16; J gene: TRBJ2-5; CDR3 protein: CATSRTPTSYFETQYF; CDR3 DNA: TGTGCCACCAGCAGGACCCCGACTAGTTACTTCGAGACCCAGTACTTC
D gene: .; V gene: TRBV5-5; clone size: .; CDR3 length: 14; J gene: TRBJ2-7; CDR3 protein: CASSPGTRNNEQYF; CDR3 DNA: TGTGCCAGCAGCCCTGGGACACGAAACAACGAGCAGTACTTC
D gene: .; V gene: TRBV20-1; clone size: .; CDR3 length: 11; J gene: TRBJ2-3; CDR3 protein: CSAIYTDTQYF; CDR3 DNA: TGCAGTGCTATATACACAGATACGCAGTATTTT
D gene: TRBD1; V gene: TRBV20-1; clone size: .; CDR3 length: 14; J gene: TRBJ1-5; CDR3 protein: CSATPDRPNQPQHF; CDR3 DNA: TGCAGTGCTACCCCGGACAGGCCCAATCAGCCCCAGCATTTT
D gene: .; V gene: TRBV20-1; clone size: few; CDR3 length: 15; J gene: TRBJ1-1; CDR3 protein: CSAREATAGNTEAFF; CDR3 DNA: TGCAGTGCTAGGGAGGCGACAGCAGGGAACACTGAAGCTTTCTTT
D gene: TRBD1; V gene: TRBV25-1; clone size: .; CDR3 length: 16; J gene: TRBJ2-6; CDR3 protein: CASSDPGQAGANVLTF; CDR3 DNA: TGTGCCAGCAGTGATCCCGGACAGGCCGGGGCCAACGTCCTGACTTTC
D gene: .; V gene: TRBV11-2; clone size: .; CDR3 length: 14; J gene: TRBJ2-7; CDR3 protein: CASSLVVGFYEQYF; CDR3 DNA: TGTGCCAGCAGCTTAGTGGTCGGATTCTACGAGCAGTACTTC
D gene: .; V gene: TRBV10-3; clone size: few; CDR3 length: 14; J gene: TRBJ2-2; CDR3 protein: CAISRTVDTGELFF; CDR3 DNA: TGTGCCATCAGTAGGACAGTAGACACCGGGGAGCTGTTTTTT
D gene: .; V gene: TRBV20-1; clone size: .; CDR3 length: 13; J gene: TRBJ2-7; CDR3 protein: CSVPVGRTYEQYF; CDR3 DNA: TGCAGTGTTCCGGTGGGACGGACCTACGAGCAGTACTTC
D gene: .; V gene: TRBV20-1; clone size: few; CDR3 length: 15; J gene: TRBJ2-1; CDR3 protein: CSATRRRASYNEQFF; CDR3 DNA: TGCAGTGCTACCCGACGGAGGGCGTCCTACAATGAGCAGTTCTTC
D gene: .; V gene: TRBV7-9; clone size: few; CDR3 length: 14; J gene: TRBJ2-7; CDR3 protein: CASSLAAVPYEQYF; CDR3 DNA: TGTGCCAGCAGCTTAGCGGCGGTACCCTACGAGCAGTACTTC
D gene: TRBD1; V gene: TRBV5-1; clone size: .; CDR3 length: 15; J gene: TRBJ2-1; CDR3 protein: CASSPGQGVLNEQFF; CDR3 DNA: TGCGCCAGCTCCCCCGGACAGGGGGTTCTCAATGAGCAGTTCTTC
D gene: TRBD2; V gene: TRBV2; clone size: once; CDR3 length: 15; J gene: TRBJ2-2; CDR3 protein: CASSETSGKGGELFF; CDR3 DNA: TGTGCCAGCAGCGAAACTAGCGGGAAGGGCGGGGAGCTGTTTTTT
D gene: TRBD1; V gene: TRBV12-3/TRBV12-4; clone size: .; CDR3 length: 13; J gene: TRBJ2-4; CDR3 protein: CASRTGGGNIQYF; CDR3 DNA: TGTGCCAGCAGGACAGGGGGCGGAAACATTCAGTACTTC
D gene: .; V gene: TRBV29-1; clone size: .; CDR3 length: 10; J gene: TRBJ2-7; CDR3 protein: CSVETGEQYF; CDR3 DNA: TGCAGCGTTGAAACTGGCGAGCAGTACTTC
D gene: .; V gene: TRBV20-1; clone size: many; CDR3 length: 13; J gene: TRBJ2-1; CDR3 protein: CSAGDGSYNEQFF; CDR3 DNA: TGCAGTGCTGGGGACGGCTCGTACAATGAGCAGTTCTTC
D gene: .; V gene: TRBV4-3; clone size: few; CDR3 length: 16; J gene: TRBJ2-1; CDR3 protein: CASSQGDRLANNEQFF; CDR3 DNA: TGCGCCAGCAGCCAAGGGGACCGACTCGCCAATAATGAGCAGTTCTTC
D gene: .; V gene: TRBV29-1; clone size: .; CDR3 length: 16; J gene: TRBJ2-1; CDR3 protein: CSVESSRAGSYNEQFF; CDR3 DNA: TGCAGCGTTGAGTCGTCGAGGGCGGGTTCCTACAATGAGCAGTTCTTC
D gene: .; V gene: TRBV5-5; clone size: .; CDR3 length: 13; J gene: TRBJ2-7; CDR3 protein: CASSLVTGIEQYF; CDR3 DNA: TGTGCCAGCAGCTTGGTCACAGGGATCGAGCAGTACTTC
D gene: .; V gene: TRBV4-3; clone size: .; CDR3 length: 15; J gene: TRBJ2-5; CDR3 protein: CASSQDHSRLETQYF; CDR3 DNA: TGCGCCAGCAGCCAAGATCACTCGCGCCTAGAGACCCAGTACTTC
D gene: TRBD2; V gene: TRBV20-1; clone size: .; CDR3 length: 17; J gene: TRBJ2-5; CDR3 protein: CSAPGPGTSGVGETQYF; CDR3 DNA: TGCAGTGCTCCCGGGCCCGGGACTAGCGGGGTGGGGGAGACCCAGTACTTC
D gene: .; V gene: TRBV11-2; clone size: once; CDR3 length: 14; J gene: TRBJ2-3; CDR3 protein: CATRVTGNTDTQYF; CDR3 DNA: TGTGCCACTAGAGTAACGGGGAACACAGATACGCAGTATTTT
D gene: .; V gene: TRBV20-1; clone size: .; CDR3 length: 13; J gene: TRBJ2-3; CDR3 protein: CSHARLAGDTQYF; CDR3 DNA: TGCAGTCACGCTAGGCTAGCAGGAGATACGCAGTATTTT
D gene: TRBD1; V gene: TRBV20-1; clone size: .; CDR3 length: 13; J gene: TRBJ1-2; CDR3 protein: CSASPTGDYGYTF; CDR3 DNA: TGCAGTGCTAGCCCGACAGGGGACTATGGCTACACCTTC
D gene: .; V gene: TRBV5-1; clone size: .; CDR3 length: 14; J gene: TRBJ2-1; CDR3 protein: CASSLGLHYNEQFF; CDR3 DNA: TGCGCCAGCAGCTTAGGGCTACATTACAATGAGCAGTTCTTC
D gene: .; V gene: TRBV4-3; clone size: .; CDR3 length: 14; J gene: TRBJ2-7; CDR3 protein: CASSQDKWVHEQYF; CDR3 DNA: TGCGCCAGCAGCCAAGATAAGTGGGTCCACGAGCAGTACTTC
D gene: .; V gene: TRBV28; clone size: .; CDR3 length: 14; J gene: TRBJ1-4; CDR3 protein: CAVKVQGRYEKLFF; CDR3 DNA: TGTGCCGTCAAAGTCCAGGGTCGTTATGAAAAACTGTTTTTT
D gene: .; V gene: TRBV7-2; clone size: few; CDR3 length: 13; J gene: TRBJ1-2; CDR3 protein: CASSLSRGLGYTF; CDR3 DNA: TGTGCCAGCAGCTTAAGTAGGGGGTTGGGCTACACCTTC
D gene: .; V gene: TRBV6-2/TRBV6-3; clone size: .; CDR3 length: 14; J gene: TRBJ2-2; CDR3 protein: CASSYRPNTGELFF; CDR3 DNA: TGTGCCAGCAGTTACCGGCCGAACACCGGGGAGCTGTTTTTT